One and the same sample provided the 19 T cell receptor beta chains below, sequenced in a study of T cell repertoires in cytomegalovirus infection. These TCRs' antigens remain unknown. One entry per CDR3 protein results from TCRdb running MiXCR on the reads. The sample has roughly 51,000 distinct CDR3 sequences; over 15% are singletons. Sample: CD8+ T cells from cultured PBMCs, taken from culture after CMV antigen stimulation. Receptors were obtained from a human donor in good health (CMV status not recorded). Some clones in this sample may be carry-over from other donors' samples.

The chain has TRBV7-2 and TRBJ2-7; D is possibly TRBD1 (6 bases). Trimming stripped 7 bases from V and 4 bases from J, with 17 bases between. Per the germline V gene, CDR1 is SGHTA and CDR2 is FQGNSA. CDR3 length: 14 residues. Written as DNA, the CDR3 is TGTGCCAGCACTGTCACCGGGACATATTACGAGCAGTACTTC. It codes for CASTVTGTYYEQYF. The full variable domain, in which reference TRBV7-2 and TRBJ2-7 provide the parts outside the CDR3, is GAGVSQSPSNKVTEKGKDVELRCDPISGHTALYWYRQSLGQGLEFLIYFQGNSAPDKSGLPSDRFSAERTGGSVSTLTIQRTQQEDSAVYLCASTVTGTYYEQYFGPGTRLTVT.

The chain has TRBV10-3 and TRBJ2-7; D may be TRBD1 or TRBD2 (5 bases each). Trimming took 6 bases from V and 4 from J, leaving 16 bases between them. CDR1 and CDR2 (germline): ENHRY, SYGVKD. This CDR3 contains 14 residues. Here the CDR3 DNA reads TGTGCCATCAGCGTACTTTCGGGACGGTACGAGCAGTACTTC. Protein sequence: CAISVLSGRYEQYF.

CDR3 residues: CASSLEGWAQPQHF. For the CDR3, the DNA is TGTGCCAGCAGCCTTGAGGGGTGGGCTCAGCCCCAGCATTTT. The chain has TRBV6-1 and TRBJ1-5; TRBD1 might be the D (5 bases). There are 14 residues in the CDR3. Trimming pared 6 bases from V and 6 bases from J, leaving 15 bases between. From germline, CDR1 is MNHNS and CDR2 SASEGT.

This clonotype was seen only a few times. The chain employs TRBV7-2 and TRBJ2-5, with TRBD1 matching over 10 bases. The CDR3 extends over 15 amino acids. Trimming cost V 4 bases and J 4 bases; bases outside gene matches: 6. Germline CDR1 reads SGHTA; CDR2 reads FQGNSA. In DNA form, the CDR3 reads TGTGCCAGCAGCTCCGGGACAGGGGTTAGAGAGACCCAGTACTTC. Its translation: CASSSGTGVRETQYF. Together with reference TRBV7-2 and TRBJ2-5, the CDR3 gives the full variable domain: GAGVSQSPSNKVTEKGKDVELRCDPISGHTALYWYRQSLGQGLEFLIYFQGNSAPDKSGLPSDRFSAERTGGSVSTLTIQRTQQEDSAVYLCASSSGTGVRETQYFGPGTRLLVL.

This chain uses TRBV12-3 or TRBV12-4 with TRBJ1-3, with D possibly matching TRBD1 (6 bases). CDR3 length: 13 residues. V was pared by 7 bases and J by 4 bases, with 11 bases between. The CDR3 is CASTPGGGNTIYF. CDR3 nucleotides: TGTGCCAGCACCCCTGGGGGCGGAAACACCATATATTTT.

This rearrangement joins TRBV28 to TRBJ2-2, with a weak D call TRBD1 (6 bases). This CDR3 is built from 16 residues. V lost 6 bases and J 1 base, leaving 15 bases between the germline ends. The germline V gene has CDR1 MDHEN and CDR2 SYDVKM. CDR3 loop: CASRPGHMMNTGELFF. CDR3 DNA: TGTGCCAGCAGGCCGGGACATATGATGAACACCGGGGAGCTGTTTTTT.

This clonotype was found a few times. The CDR3 here is CASKNRGDSNQPQHF. The CDR3 nucleotides read TGTGCCAGCAAAAACAGGGGGGATAGCAATCAGCCCCAGCATTTT. V usage is TRBV28 and J usage is TRBJ1-5; the match to TRBD1 covers 8 bases. The CDR3 covers 15 residues. Germline trimming cut 7 bases from V and 0 bases from J; bases unmatched to any gene: 5. Germline CDR1 MDHEN, CDR2 SYDVKM.

In this sample, this clonotype turned up a few times. This chain joins TRBV27 and TRBJ2-6; D is undetermined. Trimming stripped 2 bases from V and 12 bases from J, with 8 bases between. CDR1 and CDR2 from the germline V gene are MNHEY and SMNVEV (reference sequence). The CDR3 is 12 amino acids. The DNA of the CDR3 is TGTGCCAGCAGTTTAGACCGGATCGTCCTGACTTTC. Translated, it gives CASSLDRIVLTF.

The V gene is TRBV25-1, the J gene TRBJ1-3; D gene uncertain. V was clipped by 4 bases and J by 1 base, with 5 bases between them. This CDR3 is built from 13 residues. Germline V gene data show CDR1 as MGHDK and CDR2 as SYGVNS. The CDR3 is CASSAGSGNTIYF. DNA for the CDR3: TGTGCCAGCAGTGCCGGATCTGGAAACACCATATATTTT.

This clonotype was counted many times. The chain links TRBV7-9 to TRBJ1-6; D not resolved. The CDR3 has 12 residues. The ends were cut back, 1 base at V and 13 bases at J, with 8 bases in the middle. The germline gives CDR1 SEHNR, CDR2 FQNEAQ (reference sequence). The CDR3 region has the DNA TGTGCCAGCAGCTTAGGCTATTGGCCCCTCCACTTT. It encodes CASSLGYWPLHF.

This chain links TRBV4-1 with TRBJ2-1; D is ambiguous. CDR3 length equals 14 residues. Trimming left V 1 base short and J 7 bases short, with 11 bases between. The germline CDR1 and CDR2 sequences are MGHRA and YSYEKL. The DNA of the CDR3 is TGCGCCAGCAGCCAAGTTCGAAGGGTGAATGAGCAGTTCTTC. Encoded protein: CASSQVRRVNEQFF.

The chain has TRBV6-2 or TRBV6-3 and TRBJ2-7, with unresolved D. Trimming stripped 4 bases from V and 0 bases from J, with 13 bases between. Germline CDR1 reads MNHEY; CDR2 reads SVGEGT. This CDR3 has 15 residues. CDR3 region: CASSLTTGHSYEQYF. CDR3 nucleotides: TGTGCCAGCAGTTTAACTACCGGGCACTCCTACGAGCAGTACTTC.

A few counts support this clonotype. The chain has TRBV7-2 and TRBJ2-1; 8 nucleotides align to TRBD2. The CDR3 covers 16 residues. The J segment lost 3 bases and the V segment lost 4 bases, leaving 8 bases of the junction unmatched. Germline assignment: CDR1 SGHTA and CDR2 FQGNSA. The CDR3 loop is CASSSRGEALYNEQFF. The CDR3 nucleotides are TGTGCCAGCAGCTCGCGGGGGGAGGCCCTCTACAATGAGCAGTTCTTC.

The chain employs TRBV12-3 or TRBV12-4 and TRBJ1-5, with D unclear. V shed 3 bases and J shed 3 bases, with 9 bases lying between them. CDR3 size: 14 residues. The CDR3 DNA follows: TGTGCCAGCAGTTTTTGGGGTCCCAATCAGCCCCAGCATTTT. Its protein is CASSFWGPNQPQHF.

The CDR3 DNA is TGTGCCAGCAGCTTAGCACCGGCCGTCTATGGCTACACCTTC. Amino acid sequence: CASSLAPAVYGYTF. This sequence joins TRBV7-6 and TRBJ1-2; no clear D. CDR3 length: 14 residues. With 0 bases removed from V and 4 bases from J, the gap between germline ends came to 9 bases. From germline, CDR1 is SGHVS and CDR2 FNYEAQ.

The CDR3 spells CASSPRGETQYF. CDR3 in DNA: TGTGCCAGCAGCCCCCGTGGAGAGACCCAGTACTTC. The V call is TRBV12-3 or TRBV12-4, the J call TRBJ2-5; D is unresolved. Deletions cut 6 bases from V and 4 bases from J, with 9 bases between. This CDR3 region has 12 residues.

The chain joins TRBV7-9 to TRBJ2-7; 10 nucleotides agree with TRBD2. Germline CDR1 and CDR2: SEHNR and FQNEAQ (reference sequence). Trimming at V came to 1 base and at J to 0 bases, leaving 6 bases not matched to a gene. CDR3 size: 17 residues. The CDR3 DNA reads TGTGCCAGCAGCTTAGGGATAGCGGGAGGCCCCTCCTACGAGCAGTACTTC. This translates into CASSLGIAGGPSYEQYF.

The genes are TRBV5-4 and TRBJ2-7; 11 bases match TRBD1. The CDR3 contains 15 residues. Trimming cost V 4 bases and J 5 bases; bases outside gene matches: 8. CDR1 SGHNT and CDR2 YYREEE come from the germline V gene (reference sequence). The CDR3 coding sequence is TGTGCCAGCAGCCCGTGGGGGACAGGGGGAGACGAGCAGTACTTC. The encoded protein is CASSPWGTGGDEQYF.

V and J are TRBV20-1 and TRBJ2-2; 15 bases fit TRBD2. This CDR3 has 20 amino acids. V dropped 0 bases and J dropped 4; count of bases not matched to a gene: 12. Germline CDR1 is DFQATT and CDR2 is SNEGSKA (reference sequence). The CDR3: CSARETGMGLAGGLTGELFF. CDR3 bases: TGCAGTGCTAGAGAGACAGGGATGGGACTAGCGGGAGGTCTCACCGGGGAGCTGTTTTTT.